This TCR beta chain was identified in a study of T cells in localized non-small cell lung cancer. The CDR3 length is 15 residues. V lost 7 bases and J lost 3; bases outside the gene matches: 10. CDR1 and CDR2 from the germline V gene are MNHNS and SASEGT. Whole-study results and caveats: Exceeding tumor, uninvolved adjacent lung had the highest T cell clonality.

Remarks on this clone: Antigen unknown.

Profiling relied on immunoSEQ multiplex PCR, and the TCRdb table lists in-frame clones only, not all of them. The sample carries about 25,000 clones, roughly 90% recorded once. This clonotype originated in a man between 35 and 75 years old with stage III squamous cell lung carcinoma. The chain is built from TRBV6-1 and TRBJ1-2, with TRBD1 matching 8 bases. Source: peripheral blood, taken before any cancer treatment. The chain's CDR3 is CASNQQGGSYYGYTF. For the CDR3, the DNA is TGTGCCAGCAACCAACAGGGGGGGTCCTACTATGGCTACACCTTC.